These 32 T cell receptor beta chains share one sample of origin, sequenced in a study of T cells in women clearing cervical HPV infection. Produced via immunoSEQ multiplex PCR; TCRdb's table is partial and in-frame only. The sample totals 30,000 or so clones; its top ten clones hold around 3.2%. The sequencing input was blood buffy coat. Receptor source: a woman between 18 and 70 years old with a cervical HPV16 infection that either progressed to CIN3+ or cleared (not recorded which).

In the case of this clone: The CDR3 end lies 3 residues beyond the end of the read and is filled in from the germline J gene. The rearrangement links TRBV7-3 to TRBJ2-1, with D maybe TRBD2 (5 bases). The CDR3 is 14 amino acids. V was clipped by 4 bases and J by 7 bases, with 14 bases between them. Germline V lookup: CDR1 SGHTA, CDR2 FQGTGA. The part of the CDR3 DNA that was read is TGTGCCAGCAGCTCTGGAATAACGGGGAATGAG. Translating gives CASSSGITGNE. In full, the CDR3 is CASSSGITGNEQFF.

About this clone itself: The missing CDR3 end, 3 residues past where the read stops, is filled in from the germline J gene. The gene calls are TRBV20-1 and TRBJ2-2; 7 nucleotides match TRBD2. This CDR3 has 15 amino acids. CDR1 DFQATT and CDR2 SNEGSKA come from the germline V gene (reference sequence). J was trimmed by 3 bases and V by 3 bases; bases with no gene match: 7. The part of the CDR3 DNA that was read is TGCAGTGCTAGGGGCGGGAGCGGCGACACCGGGGAG. It yields the protein CSARGGSGDTGE. The CDR3 in full is CSARGGSGDTGELFF.

Points on this clone: The sequenced fragment ends 3 residues before the CDR3 boundary, so the rest is inferred from the germline J gene. This chain joins TRBV6-2 or TRBV6-3 and TRBJ2-5; D is uncertain. The CDR3 loop spans 11 amino acids. Germline V CDR1 and CDR2: MNHEY, SVGEGT. Trimming shortened V by 6 bases and J by 4 bases, and 6 bases separated the two germline ends. CDR3 bases read: TGTGCCAGCAGCCCTTCAGAGACC. Amino acids: CASSPSET. The whole CDR3 protein is CASSPSETQYF.

Concerning this clone: The sequenced fragment ends 3 residues before the CDR3 boundary, so the rest is inferred from the germline J gene. This rearrangement joins TRBV7-2 to TRBJ2-7; D call uncertain. CDR1 is SGHTA, CDR2 FQGNSA, per germline. V lost 5 bases to trimming and J lost 6 bases, with 11 bases between them. CDR3 size: 12 residues. Incomplete CDR3 DNA: TGTGCCAGCAGCGCGCCGTCCCTCGAG. Translating gives CASSAPSLE. The CDR3 reads in full as CASSAPSLEQYF.

On this clone: The CDR3 goes on 3 residues after the read ends, and that part is filled in from the germline J gene. This chain joins TRBV30 and TRBJ2-1; 7 positions match TRBD1. Looked up from germline, CDR1 is GTSNPN and CDR2 is SVGIG (reference sequence). The V segment lost 3 bases and the J segment 5 bases; nucleotides outside the gene matches: 4. The CDR3 is made up of 13 amino acids. CDR3 protein: CAWRTGPNNEQFF. Partial CDR3 DNA: TGTGCCTGGAGGACAGGGCCCAACAATGAG.

This chain's CDR3 is CAWNRDRGHEQYF. The CDR3 DNA, read in part, is TGTGCCTGGAACCGGGACAGGGGCCACGAG. The genes are TRBV30 and TRBJ2-7; 10 bases fit TRBD1. Sequencing ends 3 residues short of the CDR3 end; the germline J gene provides the rest. Germline CDR1 reads GTSNPN; CDR2 reads SVGIG (reference sequence). The CDR3 extends over 13 amino acids. Trimming at V came to 4 bases and at J to 5 bases, leaving 5 bases not matched to a gene.

In regard to this clone: The read ends 3 residues early relative to the CDR3; the germline J gene fills the gap. The chain carries TRBV19 and TRBJ1-5; D uncertain. The germline V gene has CDR1 LNHDA and CDR2 SQIVND (reference sequence). CDR3 size: 12 residues. V lost 2 bases and J lost 8, with 7 bases in between. The DNA read from the CDR3 is TGTGCCAGTAGTATACTCGGGGAGCCC. This encodes CASSILGEP. The CDR3 reads in full as CASSILGEPQHF. The whole variable domain, remainder taken from reference TRBV19 and TRBJ1-5, is DGGITQSPKYLFRKEGQNVTLSCEQNLNHDAMYWYRQDPGQGLRLIYYSQIVNDFQKGDIAEGYSVSREKKESFPLTVTSAQKNPTAFYLCASSILGEPQHFGDGTRLSIL.

The CDR3 here is CASSSQREPYEQYF. The CDR3 DNA, read in part, is TGTGCCAGCTCCTCCCAGCGGGAGCCCTACGAG. This chain joins TRBV28 and TRBJ2-7; 8 bases match TRBD2. Read coverage stops 3 residues before the CDR3 terminus; the germline J gene supplies the remainder. Germline V gene data show CDR1 as MDHEN and CDR2 as SYDVKM. The J segment lost 2 bases and the V segment lost 8 bases, leaving 8 bases of the junction unmatched. CDR3 length equals 14 residues.

Worth noting for this clone: The read ends 3 residues shy of where the CDR3 ends; the end is completed using the germline J gene. The gene calls are TRBV20-1 and TRBJ2-7; the D gene is possibly TRBD1 (6 bases). CDR1 DFQATT and CDR2 SNEGSKA come from the germline V gene (reference sequence). The V end was cut by 0 bases, the J end by 4 bases, with 13 bases between. CDR3 length: 14 residues. The DNA read from the CDR3 is TGCAGTGCTAGAGATTTTGGACAGCCGTACGAG. It codes for CSARDFGQPYE. The entire CDR3 reads CSARDFGQPYEQYF.

Turning to this clone: The CDR3 end falls 3 residues outside the read, so it is completed with the germline J gene. The V gene is TRBV30, the J gene TRBJ2-5; TRBD2 is a possible D gene (5 bases). Germline CDR1 and CDR2: GTSNPN and SVGIG (reference sequence). This CDR3 spans 17 amino acids. The V gene lost 0 bases and the J gene lost 1 base, with 18 bases spanning the gap. Incomplete CDR3 DNA: TGTGCCTGGAGTGTTATGGGTCAGTCGGCGGGCCAAGAGACC. It specifies CAWSVMGQSAGQET. The entire CDR3 is CAWSVMGQSAGQETQYF.

About this clone: The read gets to within 3 residues of the CDR3 end, and the germline J gene fills in the rest. V gene TRBV5-1 combines with J gene TRBJ2-3, with 7 nucleotides matching TRBD1. V shed 1 base, J shed 2 bases, and the junction held 10 bases outside the gene matches. The CDR3 length is 17 residues. Germline loops: CDR1 SGHRS, CDR2 YFSETQ. The DNA read from the CDR3 is TGCGCCAGCAGCTTGTTTCCGCAGGGGGTCTACACAGATACG. The encoded protein is CASSLFPQGVYTDT. The entire CDR3 protein reads CASSLFPQGVYTDTQYF.

For this clone: Sequencing ends 3 residues short of the CDR3 end; the germline J gene provides the rest. The chain carries TRBV11-2 and TRBJ1-2, with D possibly matching TRBD1 (5 bases). Germline V lookup: CDR1 SGHAT, CDR2 FQNNGV. The CDR3 is made up of 13 amino acids. V was shortened by 1 base and J by 4 bases, with 7 bases between the two germline ends. The sequenced CDR3 bases are TGTGCCAGCAGCTTAGCAGGGTCCTATGGC. Encoded protein: CASSLAGSYG. The CDR3, in full, reads CASSLAGSYGYTF. Full variable domain (outside the CDR3, taken from reference TRBV11-2 and TRBJ1-2): EAGVAQSPRYKIIEKRQSVAFWCNPISGHATLYWYQQILGQGPKLLIQFQNNGVVDDSQLPKDRFSAERLKGVDSTLKIQPAKLEDSAVYLCASSLAGSYGYTFGSGTRLTVV.

A note on this clone: The read ends 3 residues before the CDR3 terminus; that terminus is restored from the germline J gene. The rearrangement joins TRBV5-1 to TRBJ1-1, with 8 bases identical to TRBD1. The germline V gene encodes CDR1 SGHRS and CDR2 YFSETQ. This CDR3 comprises 14 residues. The trim removed 2 bases at V and 4 bases at J, leaving 4 bases unmatched. The sequenced CDR3 bases are TGCGCCAGCAGCTTCAACAGGGGGGGCACTGAA. Translation: CASSFNRGGTE. The CDR3 as a whole reads CASSFNRGGTEAFF.

In regard to this clone: Read sequence stops 3 residues before the CDR3 end, and the germline J gene provides the missing end. This chain joins TRBV20-1 and TRBJ1-1; a weak D match, TRBD1 (6 bases). With 5 bases removed from V and 6 bases from J, the gap between germline ends came to 19 bases. This CDR3 comprises 14 residues. The germline CDR1 and CDR2 sequences are DFQATT and SNEGSKA (reference sequence). CDR3 residues: CSAERTGSHAEAFF. The CDR3 bases that were read are TGCAGTGCTGAACGAACAGGGAGTCATGCTGAA.

The covered CDR3 bases are TGTGCCAGCAGCTTAGCGATCAGCGGGAGGGCCGATGAG. This sequence encodes CASSLAISGRADE. The full CDR3 is CASSLAISGRADEQFF. This chain uses TRBV7-2 with TRBJ2-1, with 10 bases identical to TRBD2. With the read ending 3 residues before the CDR3 end, the germline J gene is used to fill in that end. This CDR3 spans 16 amino acids. J was trimmed by 8 bases and V by 0 bases; bases with no gene match: 7. Per germline, CDR1 SGHTA and CDR2 FQGNSA.

On this clone itself: The CDR3 end lies 3 residues beyond the end of the read and is filled in from the germline J gene. The gene calls are TRBV19 and TRBJ2-3; D might be TRBD1 (6 bases). Germline CDR1 LNHDA, CDR2 SQIVND (reference sequence). The CDR3 has 16 residues. V was clipped by 6 bases and J by 6 bases, with 22 bases between them. The sequenced part of the CDR3 DNA is TGTGCCAGTAGCCCATCTAGGGGGATGCGCGTGGATACG. Protein: CASSPSRGMRVDT. The whole CDR3 sequence is CASSPSRGMRVDTQYF.

Notes on this clone: The read ends 3 residues before the CDR3 terminus; that terminus is restored from the germline J gene. The chain combines TRBV7-3 with TRBJ2-3, with 8 nucleotides matching TRBD2. Germline CDR1 is SGHTA and CDR2 is FQGTGA. Trimming at V came to 6 bases and at J to 2 bases, leaving 7 bases not matched to a gene. The CDR3 spans 15 residues. The CDR3 DNA, read in part, is TGTGCCAGCAGACCGACTAGCGTTTCCACAGATACG. Translation gives CASRPTSVSTDT. In full, the CDR3 is CASRPTSVSTDTQYF.

As to this clone: The CDR3 end lies 3 residues beyond the end of the read and is filled in from the germline J gene. The chain couples TRBV2 to TRBJ1-2; 7 bases are a match to TRBD1. The germline CDR1 and CDR2 sequences are SNHLY and FYNNEI. The CDR3 spans 14 residues. V lost 6 bases to trimming and J lost 5 bases; unmatched junction nucleotides: 9. The covered CDR3 bases are TGTGCCAGCAGGGAAACAGGGGTTTTGTATGGC. As protein: CASRETGVLYG. The CDR3, in full, reads CASRETGVLYGYTF.

A remark on this clone: The CDR3 end is not reached by the read, which stops 3 residues before it; the germline J gene fills it in. This chain connects TRBV30 to TRBJ2-5; 8 nucleotides agree with TRBD1. The junction had 5 bases not matched to a gene; V was cut back by 3 bases and J by 5 bases. Germline V gene sequence: CDR1 GTSNPN, CDR2 SVGIG (reference sequence). This CDR3 is built from 13 residues. CDR3 region: CAWRTTGVETQYF. CDR3 DNA (partial): TGTGCCTGGAGGACGACAGGGGTGGAGACC.

On this clone: Read coverage stops 3 residues before the CDR3 terminus; the germline J gene supplies the remainder. The rearrangement joins TRBV7-9 to TRBJ2-5, with D possibly TRBD1 on 5 matching bases. Germline V gives CDR1 SEHNR, CDR2 FQNEAQ (reference sequence). Trimming pared 5 bases from V and 1 base from J, leaving 14 bases between. CDR3 length equals 15 residues. The CDR3 loop reads CASSPGPGAQETQYF. The DNA read from the CDR3 is TGTGCCAGCAGCCCAGGGCCTGGGGCCCAAGAGACC.

With regard to this clone: The read comes to an end 3 residues before the CDR3 does, leaving the germline J gene to fill in the end. This rearrangement joins TRBV19 to TRBJ1-2; D remains unclear. Germline CDR1 reads LNHDA; CDR2 reads SQIVND (reference sequence). The CDR3 is 15 amino acids. CDR3 DNA, as far as it was read: TGTGCCAGTAGCACTAGCGGGAGCTCCTACAATGAC. It specifies CASSTSGSSYND. The whole CDR3 protein is CASSTSGSSYNDYTF.

Turning to this clone: A junction end diverges from the germline sequence, so it may reflect a read error. The CDR3 end is not reached by the read, which stops 3 residues before it; the germline J gene fills it in. The chain has TRBV11-3 and TRBJ1-2, with TRBD1 identical over 8 bases. Per the germline V gene, CDR1 is SGHNT and CDR2 is YENEEA. The CDR3 runs 13 residues. CDR3 protein: CANSNRQGYGYTF. Incomplete CDR3 DNA: TGTGCCAACAGCAACCGACAGGGGTATGGC.

To note about this clone: Read data end 3 residues before the CDR3 end; the end is taken from the germline J gene. The chain uses TRBV28 and TRBJ2-7, with 8 bases matching TRBD2. Trimming at V came to 3 bases and at J to 3 bases, leaving 7 bases not matched to a gene. The germline gives CDR1 MDHEN, CDR2 SYDVKM. The CDR3 runs to 15 residues. The CDR3 loop is CASSLGLGGLYEQYF. The part of the CDR3 DNA that was read is TGTGCCAGCAGTTTGGGACTAGGTGGCCTCTACGAG.

The CDR3 bases that were read are TGTGCCAGTAGTGTACAGGGTGGGAACACAGATACG. It is translated as CASSVQGGNTDT. The full CDR3 protein is CASSVQGGNTDTQYF. The chain is built from TRBV19 and TRBJ2-3; a weak D match, TRBD1 (6 bases). The read ends 3 residues before the CDR3 terminus; that terminus is restored from the germline J gene. From germline, CDR1 is LNHDA and CDR2 SQIVND (reference sequence). This CDR3 has 15 residues. V lost 5 bases to trimming and J lost 2 bases, with 14 bases between them. Variable domain in full (rest from reference TRBV19 and TRBJ2-3): DGGITQSPKYLFRKEGQNVTLSCEQNLNHDAMYWYRQDPGQGLRLIYYSQIVNDFQKGDIAEGYSVSREKKESFPLTVTSAQKNPTAFYLCASSVQGGNTDTQYFGPGTRLTVL.

As to this clone: The read ends 3 residues early relative to the CDR3; the germline J gene fills the gap. The same CDR3 can be traced to other DNA sequences in this sample. This sequence joins TRBV18 and TRBJ1-3; 7 nucleotides align to TRBD1. J gave up 2 bases and V 0 bases, and 22 bases lay outside the gene matches. The CDR3 contains 22 residues. CDR1 and CDR2 (germline): KGHSH, LQKENI. The CDR3 loop is CASSPPSGQTVPRGRAGNTIYF. CDR3 bases read: TGTGCCAGCTCACCACCGTCGGGACAGACCGTGCCCAGAGGAAGGGCTGGAAACACC.

With respect to this clone: Coverage ceases 3 residues before the CDR3 finishes, and the germline J gene fills in the end. V and J are TRBV19 and TRBJ1-2; the D is unclear. CDR3 size: 15 residues. CDR1 is LNHDA, CDR2 SQIVND, per germline (reference sequence). V shed 6 bases and J shed 4 bases, with 18 bases lying between them. The DNA read from the CDR3 is TGTGCCAGTAGCCTTGTGGTGCGGGGTGCCTATGGC. Translating it yields CASSLVVRGAYG. The whole CDR3 is CASSLVVRGAYGYTF.

A word on this clone: The read halts 3 residues ahead of the CDR3 end, with the missing end drawn from the germline J gene. V and J are TRBV20-1 and TRBJ2-7, with no clear D. CDR3 length: 13 amino acids. Germline CDR1 is DFQATT and CDR2 is SNEGSKA (reference sequence). V was cut by 2 bases and J by 3 bases, with 11 bases left in between. CDR3: CSARSEVFYEQYF. The sequenced CDR3 bases are TGCAGTGCTAGAAGTGAGGTGTTCTACGAG.

In regard to this clone: The read ends 3 residues shy of where the CDR3 ends; the end is completed using the germline J gene. V is TRBV15 and J is TRBJ2-5; D possibly corresponds to TRBD1 (7 bases). V was pared by 0 bases and J by 5 bases, with 13 bases between. Germline V gives CDR1 LNHNV, CDR2 YYDKDF (reference sequence). CDR3 length: 15 residues. The CDR3 region is CATSRDQGGLETQYF. CDR3 bases read: TGTGCCACCAGCAGAGATCAGGGGGGTTTGGAGACC.

Details on this clone: The read comes to an end 3 residues before the CDR3 does, leaving the germline J gene to fill in the end. This chain joins TRBV20-1 and TRBJ2-1; 8 bases map to TRBD2. V lost 6 bases to trimming and J lost 5 bases; unmatched junction nucleotides: 6. Germline V gives CDR1 DFQATT, CDR2 SNEGSKA (reference sequence). The CDR3 contains 13 residues. This CDR3 reads CSATLAGNNEQFF. The part of the CDR3 DNA that was read is TGCAGTGCCACCCTAGCGGGTAACAATGAG.

To note about this clone: The read stops 3 residues short of the end of the CDR3; the missing end is completed from the germline J gene. The rearrangement joins TRBV2 to TRBJ1-2; maybe TRBD1 (6 bases). Germline V gene data show CDR1 as SNHLY and CDR2 as FYNNEI. This CDR3 is 12 amino acids long. Trimming took 5 bases from V and 7 from J, leaving 11 bases between them. The sequenced CDR3 bases are TGTGCCAGCAGTCTAGGACAGACTGGC. Residues: CASSLGQTG. The complete CDR3 protein is CASSLGQTGYTF.

Worth noting for this clone: The read stops 3 residues short of the end of the CDR3; the missing end is completed from the germline J gene. The rearrangement uses TRBV10-1 and TRBJ2-3; D is unclear. Germline CDR1 WNHNN, CDR2 SYGVQD (reference sequence). CDR3 length: 15 residues. Incomplete CDR3 DNA: TGCGCCAGCAGGGCACTACCGCCGAATCAAGAGACG. Protein product: CASRALPPNQET. The whole CDR3 protein reads CASRALPPNQETQYF.

With respect to this clone: The junction departs from the called germline gene at one end, perhaps through a read error. The CDR3 end falls 3 residues outside the read, so it is completed with the germline J gene. The genes are TRBV4-2 and TRBJ1-2; the match to TRBD1 covers 7 bases. The germline CDR1 and CDR2 sequences are LGHNA and YNFKEQ. This CDR3 has 15 residues. CDR3 DNA, as far as it was read: TGCGCCAGCAGCCAAGAGCCACAGGGGATCTATGGC. Amino acid sequence: CASSQEPQGIYG. The full-length CDR3 reads as CASSQEPQGIYGYTF.